This TCR beta chain was identified in a study of shared clonotypes between healthy human individuals (TCRdb year 2020). For the wider study: Three men and a couple of women, aged 18 to 49 years, made up the cohort. For each donor, CD4 naive and CD4 memory were each run on three plates, CD8 naive on two plates, and CD8 memory on one plate. Blood TCR repertoires of roughly five healthy adults were deeply sequenced to estimate repertoire size and the extent of clonotype sharing between individuals. Different laboratories and diverse techniques were used to prepare libraries and sequence TCR repertoires, to increase sequencing depth and limit assay-specific biases. Leukapheresis yielded between about 0.94 and 10 billion PBMCs per donor. Broader findings and caveats from the paper: The small number of donors limited the genetic and exposure-history diversity represented. When a few donors were compared, the shared fraction of clonotypes was around 5% for naive CD4, roughly 3.4% for naive CD8, 2% to 2.5% for memory CD4, and less than 0.5% for memory CD8. Compared with non-shared clonotypes, the clonotypes found in all four sorted-subset donors had higher generation probabilities. Rarefaction of sorted-subset datasets indicated incomplete sequencing despite the large sequencing depth. Naive subsets generally had larger estimated clonotype richness than memory subsets. Sampling was restricted to blood, and TCR repertoires in tissue are likely to differ from TCR repertoires in blood. Pairwise subsampling indicated that sequencing depth was expected to affect the degree of clonotype sharing among donors.

Worth noting for this clone: What antigen it recognizes has not been identified. No base qualities exist here, and no much larger clone lies one base off it.

The junction carries 11 bases between V and J, which are trimmed by 0 bases and 4 bases respectively. The germline V gene supplies CDR1 SGDLS and CDR2 YYNGEE. Taken from cysteine to phenylalanine, the CDR3 has 15 residues. Of all the DNA, just the CDR3 is kept, 45 bases in frame from base 1. Healthy HIV-negative adults with no recently reported acute infections or vaccinations were included as donors. Every donor was a Caucasian adult living in Nashville, Tennessee, USA. Magnetic negative selection was used to enrich CD4+ T cells, after which naive cells were positively selected on CD45RA and the negative fraction became the memory subset. Blood was obtained by leukapheresis, after which PBMCs were separated by Ficoll-Histopaque density gradient centrifugation and cryopreserved in liquid nitrogen vapor phase. Analytical flow cytometry was used to check the purity and quantity of each magnetically sorted T cell population. From each sorted fraction, genomic DNA was isolated and quantified by UV absorbance on a Nanodrop 2000c.

TCR CDR3 regions were amplified from genomic DNA by multiplex PCR using the deep immunoSEQ assay. For each cell subset, the extracted genomic DNA was distributed evenly across all wells of several immunoSEQ 96-well plates, and each plate served as one replicate. For sorted subsets, approximately 190 ng genomic DNA, equal to 30,000 to 35,000 T cell genomes, was loaded into each replicate PCR. Purified libraries were measured with a Qubit 3.0 fluorometer, size-checked on a Bioanalyzer 2100, and measured again with the KAPA Library Quantification kit. Every immunoSEQ 96-well plate was sequenced on a separate single-read 150-cycle Illumina NextSeq 550 flow cell. The paper's data handling went like this. Because the immunoSEQ output included only junctional sequences and no quality scores, the filtering could not be the same as the filtering used for full-length reads. Sequences were annotated with PyIR, a Python wrapper for IgBLAST v1.9, using IMGT germline references to assign V/J genes and CDR3. Any read was removed if the V/J assignment was weak (E-value above 1e-6), the CDR3 was missing, or the read contained stop codons, out-of-frame junctions, or ambiguous translated residues. V3J clonotypes were defined by identical inferred V gene, J gene, and CDR3 amino acid sequence. The percentage overlap between two repertoires was calculated by dividing the number of shared unique clonotypes by the size of the smaller repertoire. RTK rarefaction, the Chao1 estimator, and Recon v2.1 estimates of unobserved clonotypes were used to assess repertoire richness. OLGA was used to compute generation probabilities for all TCRbeta clonotypes that the gDNA method yielded from four donors. The source is immuneACCESS, and TCRdb retained only in-frame sequences with V and J called. Part of the clones is not carried over; for the studies checked, unresolved V genes explain less than half of this, and the remainder is unexplained. That table supplies the V and J calls and clone size; D and trimming were determined from the DNA. For this sample there are about 1.1 million clones; 77% appear just once. About 0.89% of the sample rests with the top ten.

This sequence was found in a man younger than 30 in good health. Some clones in this sample may be carry-over from other donors' samples. Material: memory CD4+ T cells from PBMCs. Explained via the paper, the cell subset or site label denotes: CD45RA-negative fraction. Recombination connected TRBV9 to TRBJ2-1, with a weak D call of TRBD2 (6 bases match). The DNA sequence is given as TGTGCCAGCAGCGTAGACACGGGGAGGTACAATGAGCAGTTCTTC. This encodes CASSVDTGRYNEQFF.